These T cell receptor beta chains were read from a single sample in a study of T cells after yellow fever vaccination. TCRdb called the 5' RACE reads again in MiXCR, with one record for every CDR3 protein. Among approximately 180,000 distinct CDR3 sequences listed, 6.2% were seen once. Sequencing used CD4+ T cells sorted from PBMCs, obtained on the day of the first yellow fever vaccination. Receptor source: a young man who received the YFV17D yellow fever vaccine. Both conserved end residues are part of each CDR3. Each record gives: J gene, clone size, D gene, V gene, CDR3 DNA, CDR3 protein. A D gene is named only where the DNA matches it firmly. Clone size is stated in some rows and not others, as once, few, many or a class when expanded.

TRBJ2-1 | many | TRBD2 | TRBV7-9 | TGTGCCAGCAGCGGGCGGGGGGACAATGAGCAGTTCTTC | CASSGRGDNEQFF
TRBJ2-5 | many | TRBD1 | TRBV9 | TGTGCCAGCAGCGTACGGACAGGGGAAGCGGAGACCCAGTACTTC | CASSVRTGEAETQYF
TRBJ2-3 | many | . | TRBV6-5 | TGTGCCAGCAGTAACTTCAGGGGTAGGACAGATACGCAGTATTTT | CASSNFRGRTDTQYF
TRBJ1-1 | . | TRBD1 | TRBV12-3/TRBV12-4 | TGTGCCAGCAATAGACAGGGACGAATCACTGAAGCTTTCTTT | CASNRQGRITEAFF
TRBJ2-3 | many | . | TRBV29-1 | TGCAGCGTAGGGGCGCAGATCGCAGATACGCAGTATTTT | CSVGAQIADTQYF
TRBJ1-4 | many | . | TRBV12-3/TRBV12-4 | TGTGCCAGCAGCCCTGGGACTCCGAGGAGGGAAAAACTGTTTTTT | CASSPGTPRREKLFF
TRBJ2-3 | . | . | TRBV9 | TGTGTCAGCAGCTGGAGCGGGCTCAGCACAGATACGCAGTATTTT | CVSSWSGLSTDTQYF
TRBJ1-3 | . | . | TRBV4-3 | TGCGCCAGCAGCCCCCCGGGACGAGTCGGAAACACCATATATTTT | CASSPPGRVGNTIYF
TRBJ2-3 | . | . | TRBV5-8 | TGTGCCAGCAGCCCGCCGCTCAGCACAGATACGCAGTATTTT | CASSPPLSTDTQYF
TRBJ2-3 | many | TRBD2 | TRBV12-3/TRBV12-4 | TGTGCCACCACTTCTAGCGGGGCAGATACGCAGTATTTT | CATTSSGADTQYF
TRBJ1-5 | few | . | TRBV4-1 | TGCGCCAGCAGCAGTGTGGATCGCATCAATCAGCCCCAGCATTTT | CASSSVDRINQPQHF
TRBJ2-5 | many | TRBD1 | TRBV6-5 | TGTGCCAGCAGGTCGACCGGGACAGGGGGAGAGACCCAGTACTTC | CASRSTGTGGETQYF
TRBJ2-2 | . | . | TRBV5-5 | TGTGCCATGGGCCTCGGGCACACCGGGGAGCTGTTTTTT | CAMGLGHTGELFF
TRBJ1-1 | many | . | TRBV7-2 | TGTGCCAGCAGCTTAGGGGCGCATGGCACTGAAGCTTTCTTT | CASSLGAHGTEAFF